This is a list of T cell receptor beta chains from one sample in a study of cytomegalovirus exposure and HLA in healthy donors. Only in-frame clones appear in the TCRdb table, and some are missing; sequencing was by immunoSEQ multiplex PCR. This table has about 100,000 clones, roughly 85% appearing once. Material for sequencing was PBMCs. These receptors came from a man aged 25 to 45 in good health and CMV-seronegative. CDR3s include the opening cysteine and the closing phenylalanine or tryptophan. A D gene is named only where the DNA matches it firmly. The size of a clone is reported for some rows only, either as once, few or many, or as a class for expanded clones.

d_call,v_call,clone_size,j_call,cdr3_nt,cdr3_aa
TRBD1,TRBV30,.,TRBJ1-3,TGTGCCTGGGGGACAGTTGGAAACACCATATATTTT,CAWGTVGNTIYF
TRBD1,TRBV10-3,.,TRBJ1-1,TGTGCCATCAGTAAGAATACGGACAGGGTCAACACTGAAGCTTTCTTT,CAISKNTDRVNTEAFF
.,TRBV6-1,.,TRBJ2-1,TGTGCCAGCACCCGGGACATCTACAATGAGCAGTTCTTC,CASTRDIYNEQFF
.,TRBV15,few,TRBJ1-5,TGTGCCACCAGGGACAGTAGCAATCAGCCCCAGCATTTT,CATRDSSNQPQHF
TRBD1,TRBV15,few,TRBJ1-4,TGTGCCACCAGCAGAGGGACAGGGAGTGAAAAACTGTTTTTT,CATSRGTGSEKLFF
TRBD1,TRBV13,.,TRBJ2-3,TGTGCCAGCAGCTTCCTTAAGGGGACAGGGGAGTGGGATACGCAGTATTTT,CASSFLKGTGEWDTQYF
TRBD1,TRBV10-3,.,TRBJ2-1,TGTGCCCCCCCAAACCAGGGGGCGCGAACTAGCTATAACAATGAGCAGTTCTTC,CAPPNQGARTSYNNEQFF
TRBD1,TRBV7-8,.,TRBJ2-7,TGTGCCAGCAGCTCGGTCGGGACAGGATCCTACGAGCAGTACTTC,CASSSVGTGSYEQYF
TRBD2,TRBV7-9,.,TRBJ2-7,TGTGCCAGCAGCTTAGAAAGCGGGAGGAGCTCCTACGAGCAGTACTTC,CASSLESGRSSYEQYF
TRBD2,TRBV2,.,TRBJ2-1,TGTGCCAGCAGTGCCGGGACTAGCTTCTATGAGCAGTTCTTC,CASSAGTSFYEQFF
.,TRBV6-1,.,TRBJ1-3,TGTGCCAGCAGTAATCCCCTAAGCGGAAACACCATATATTTT,CASSNPLSGNTIYF
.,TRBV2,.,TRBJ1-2,TGTGCCAGCAGTGAAATCGGTAGTCCGAGCTATGGCTACACCTTC,CASSEIGSPSYGYTF
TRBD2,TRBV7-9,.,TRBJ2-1,TGTGCCAGCAGCCCAAATCCGGGGGGGACCTACAATGAGCAGTTCTTC,CASSPNPGGTYNEQFF
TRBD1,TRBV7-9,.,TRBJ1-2,TGTGCCAGCAGCCCCGACAGGGTTGGCTACACCTTC,CASSPDRVGYTF
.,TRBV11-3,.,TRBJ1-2,TGTGCCAGCAGCTTAGGTACAGGAACGGTCGCCTTC,CASSLGTGTVAF
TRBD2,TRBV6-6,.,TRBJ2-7,TGTGCCAGCAGTTACGTAAGGGTGGAGGCGGGAGATGAGCAGTACTTC,CASSYVRVEAGDEQYF
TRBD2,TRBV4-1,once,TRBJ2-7,TGCGCCAGCAGCCAAGTCGGACTAGCGGGAGGCCGCTCCTACGAGCAGTACTTC,CASSQVGLAGGRSYEQYF
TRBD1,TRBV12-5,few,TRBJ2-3,TGTGCTAGTGGTCCTAGGACAGGGGCAGATACGCAGTATTTT,CASGPRTGADTQYF
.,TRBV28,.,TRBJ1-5,TGTGCCAGCCGGACAGTTCCCAATCAGCCCCAGCATTTT,CASRTVPNQPQHF
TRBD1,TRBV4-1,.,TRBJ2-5,TGCGCCAGCAGCCCTACAACGGGACAGGGGTTGGAGACCCAGTACTTC,CASSPTTGQGLETQYF
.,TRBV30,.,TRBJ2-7,TGTGCCTGGAGTGGGCCCTACGAGCAGTACTTC,CAWSGPYEQYF
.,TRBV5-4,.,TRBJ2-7,TGTGCCAGCAGCTCTTACACGACAGTAAAGGCCTACGAGCAGTACTTC,CASSSYTTVKAYEQYF
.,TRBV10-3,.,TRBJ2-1,TGTGCCATCAGCCTAGCTGTGAAAAGCTCCTACAATGAGCAGTTCTTC,CAISLAVKSSYNEQFF
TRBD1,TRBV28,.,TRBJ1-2,TGTGCCAGCAGGTTAACAGGGGACTATGGCTACACCTTC,CASRLTGDYGYTF
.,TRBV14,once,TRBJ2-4,TGTGCCAGCAGCCAAGATCCCCAATCTACCATTCAGTACTTC,CASSQDPQSTIQYF
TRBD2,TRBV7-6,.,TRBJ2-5,TGTGCCAGCAGCCCGGGCCTAGCGGGGCTCCAAGAGACCCAGTACTTC,CASSPGLAGLQETQYF
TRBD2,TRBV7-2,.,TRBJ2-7,TGTGCCAGCAGCTTAGGACTAGCGGGAGACGAGCAGTACTTC,CASSLGLAGDEQYF
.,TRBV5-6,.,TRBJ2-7,TGTGCCAGCAGCTTAGTTCCGGGCGAGCAGTACTTC,CASSLVPGEQYF
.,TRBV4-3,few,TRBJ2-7,TGCGCCAGCAGCCAAGACCACTACCCCAGCGAGCAGTACTTC,CASSQDHYPSEQYF
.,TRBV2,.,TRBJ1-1,TGTGCCAGCAGTGAACTGTTGAACACTGAAGCTTTCTTT,CASSELLNTEAFF
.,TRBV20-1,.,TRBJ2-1,TGCAGTGCTAGAGTCGTTCCTGAGCAGTTCTTC,CSARVVPEQFF
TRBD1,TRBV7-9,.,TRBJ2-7,TGTGCCAGCGTTCCGCGGACAGGAGACTACGAGCAGTACTTC,CASVPRTGDYEQYF
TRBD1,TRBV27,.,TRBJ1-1,TGTGCCAGCAGGCCTTTGGGGACAGGGGTTACTGAAGCTTTCTTT,CASRPLGTGVTEAFF
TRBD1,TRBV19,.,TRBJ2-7,TGTGCCAGTAGTAACGGACAGGGGGGCGAGGAGCAGTACTTC,CASSNGQGGEEQYF
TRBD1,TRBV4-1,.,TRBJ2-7,TGCGCCAGCAGTCCAACAGGGGGCTTAGGATACGAGCAGTACTTC,CASSPTGGLGYEQYF
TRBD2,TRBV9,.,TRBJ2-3,TGTGCCAGCAGCGTAGCCCTAGCGGGGGGCACAGATACGCAGTATTTT,CASSVALAGGTDTQYF
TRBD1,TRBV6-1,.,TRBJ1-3,TGTGCCAGCAGCACAGGGGTCCGTTCTGGAAACACCATATATTTT,CASSTGVRSGNTIYF
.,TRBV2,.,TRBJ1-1,TGTGCCAGCAGTGGAATAAGACAGCAGAACACTGAAGCTTTCTTT,CASSGIRQQNTEAFF
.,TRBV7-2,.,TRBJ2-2,TGTGCCAGCAGCTTCAGCGGAGCGAACACCGGGGAGCTGTTTTTT,CASSFSGANTGELFF
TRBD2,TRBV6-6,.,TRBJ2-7,TGTGCCAGCAGTTACTCACTAGCGGACGAACCTACGGAACAGTACTTC,CASSYSLADEPTEQYF
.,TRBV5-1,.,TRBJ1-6,TGCGCCAGCAGCTTGGAGTCGGGGATGGGAAATTCACCCCTCCACTTT,CASSLESGMGNSPLHF
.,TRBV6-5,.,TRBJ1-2,TGTGCCAGCAGATCACAGGGACGCGGCTACACCTTC,CASRSQGRGYTF
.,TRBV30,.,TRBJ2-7,TGTGCCTGGAAGGGGAACTGGTGGTCCTACGAGCAGTACTTC,CAWKGNWWSYEQYF
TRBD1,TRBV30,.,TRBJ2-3,TGTGCCTGGAGTGACGACAGGGTTCAATCAGATACGCAGTATTTT,CAWSDDRVQSDTQYF
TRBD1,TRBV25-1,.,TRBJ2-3,TGTGCCAGCAGTTATGGGACAGGAGTATTCACAGATACGCAGTATTTT,CASSYGTGVFTDTQYF
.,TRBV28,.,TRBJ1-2,TGTGCCAGCAGTTTCCCATCCAGCCCCCAGACAGCTAGCTACACCTTC,CASSFPSSPQTASYTF
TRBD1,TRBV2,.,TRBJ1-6,TGTGCCAGCAAGGAGGGGGCCTCCTATAATTCACCCCTCCACTTT,CASKEGASYNSPLHF
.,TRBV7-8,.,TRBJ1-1,TGTGCCAGCAGCTTAGTTGCAGGGAACACTGAAGCTTTCTTT,CASSLVAGNTEAFF
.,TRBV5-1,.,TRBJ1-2,TGCGCCAGCAGCTCCGCTGTTAGCGGCTACACCTTC,CASSSAVSGYTF
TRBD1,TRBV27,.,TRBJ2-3,TGTGCCAGCACCGACAGGGGGGAAGATACGCAGTATTTT,CASTDRGEDTQYF
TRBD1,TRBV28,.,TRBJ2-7,TGTGCCAGCAGGCCCCTCCGGGACAGGCAAGTCTACGAGCAGTACTTC,CASRPLRDRQVYEQYF
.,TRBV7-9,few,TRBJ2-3,TGTGCCAGCAGCGTTAGAGGCACAGATACGCAGTATTTT,CASSVRGTDTQYF
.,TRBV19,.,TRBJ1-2,TGTGCCAGTAGTATAGGCCGGATGGGGGGAAGAGACTATGGCTACACCTTC,CASSIGRMGGRDYGYTF
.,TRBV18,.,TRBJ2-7,TGTGCCAGCTCACCTTGGGAGGCGGAGAAGGAGCAGTACTTC,CASSPWEAEKEQYF
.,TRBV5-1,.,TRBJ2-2,TGCGCCAGCAGAACAGGCAATATGGGCGGGGAGCTGTTTTTT,CASRTGNMGGELFF
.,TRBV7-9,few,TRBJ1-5,TGTGCCAGCACCGAGTGGGGAGATCAGCCCCAGCATTTT,CASTEWGDQPQHF
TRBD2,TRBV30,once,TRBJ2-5,TGTGCCTGGATCACACCCGAGACTAGCGGGAGGGGGACCCAGTACTTC,CAWITPETSGRGTQYF
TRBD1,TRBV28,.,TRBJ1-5,TGTGCCAGCAGTTTCTCCAGGGACAGCGCCTTCTACAATCAGCCCCAGCATTTT,CASSFSRDSAFYNQPQHF
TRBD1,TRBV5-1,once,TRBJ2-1,TGCGCCATCAGCGAGACACAGGGGGCCCACAATGAGCAGTTCTTC,CAISETQGAHNEQFF